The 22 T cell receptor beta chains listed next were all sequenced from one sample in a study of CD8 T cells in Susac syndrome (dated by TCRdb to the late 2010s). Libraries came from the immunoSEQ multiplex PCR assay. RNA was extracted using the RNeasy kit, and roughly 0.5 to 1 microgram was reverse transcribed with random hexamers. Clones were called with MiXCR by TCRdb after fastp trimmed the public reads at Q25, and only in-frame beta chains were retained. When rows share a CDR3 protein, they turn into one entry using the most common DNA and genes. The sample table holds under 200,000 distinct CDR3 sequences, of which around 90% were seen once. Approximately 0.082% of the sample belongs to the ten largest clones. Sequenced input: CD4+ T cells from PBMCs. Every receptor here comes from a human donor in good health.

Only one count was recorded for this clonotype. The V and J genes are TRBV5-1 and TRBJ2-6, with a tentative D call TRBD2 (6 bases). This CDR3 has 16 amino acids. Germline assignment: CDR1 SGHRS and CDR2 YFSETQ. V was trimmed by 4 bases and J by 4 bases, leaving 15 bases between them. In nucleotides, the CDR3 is TGCGCCAGCAGCGTTCAGGGACTCCCCGGGGCCAACGTCCTGACTTTC. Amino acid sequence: CASSVQGLPGANVLTF.

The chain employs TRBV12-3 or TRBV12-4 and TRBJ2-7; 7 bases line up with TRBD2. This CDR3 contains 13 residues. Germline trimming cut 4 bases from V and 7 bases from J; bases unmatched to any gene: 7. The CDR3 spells CASSSRLAVEQYF. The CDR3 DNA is TGTGCCAGCAGTTCGCGTCTAGCGGTAGAGCAGTACTTC.

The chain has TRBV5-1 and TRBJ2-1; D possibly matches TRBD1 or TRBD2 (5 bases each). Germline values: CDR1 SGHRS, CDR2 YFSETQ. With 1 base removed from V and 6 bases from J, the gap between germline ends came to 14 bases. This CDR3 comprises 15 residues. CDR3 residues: CASSLMAIGTNEQFF. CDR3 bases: TGCGCCAGCAGCTTGATGGCAATTGGGACCAATGAGCAGTTCTTC.

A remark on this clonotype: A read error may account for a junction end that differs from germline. For the CDR3, the DNA is TGTGCCAGCAGTTCGTATGACTCGCTAGTCGCGGTCTTC. Translation gives CASSSYDSLVAVF. The genes are TRBV28 and TRBJ2-1, with D hard to call. CDR1 and CDR2 from the germline V gene are MDHEN and SYDVKM. The CDR3 spans 13 residues.

CDR3 nucleotides: TGTGCCAGCACCATAGGGCCCTACAATGAGCAGTTCTTC. As protein: CASTIGPYNEQFF. The V and J genes are TRBV2 and TRBJ2-1; no definite D call. Germline values: CDR1 SNHLY, CDR2 FYNNEI. Trimming took off 7 bases at V and 2 bases at J, with 9 bases between the two ends. The CDR3 has 13 residues.

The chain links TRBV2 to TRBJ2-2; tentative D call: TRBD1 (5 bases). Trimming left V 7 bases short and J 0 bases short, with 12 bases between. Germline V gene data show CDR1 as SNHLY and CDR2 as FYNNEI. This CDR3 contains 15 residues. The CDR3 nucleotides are TGTGCCAGCAAGGAGCAGGGCCCGAACACCGGGGAGCTGTTTTTT. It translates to CASKEQGPNTGELFF.

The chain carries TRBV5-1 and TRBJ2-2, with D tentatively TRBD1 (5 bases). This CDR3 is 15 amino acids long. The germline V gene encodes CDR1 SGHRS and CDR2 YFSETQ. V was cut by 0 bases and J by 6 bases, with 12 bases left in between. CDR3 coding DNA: TGCGCCAGCAGCTTGGAAGCAGGGAAGGCCGGGGAGCTGTTTTTT. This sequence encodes CASSLEAGKAGELFF.

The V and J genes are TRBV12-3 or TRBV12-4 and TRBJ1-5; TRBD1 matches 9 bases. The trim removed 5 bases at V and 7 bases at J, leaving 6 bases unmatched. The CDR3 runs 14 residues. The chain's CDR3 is CASSLGTGQQPQHF. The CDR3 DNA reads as TGTGCCAGCAGTCTGGGGACAGGGCAGCAGCCCCAGCATTTT.

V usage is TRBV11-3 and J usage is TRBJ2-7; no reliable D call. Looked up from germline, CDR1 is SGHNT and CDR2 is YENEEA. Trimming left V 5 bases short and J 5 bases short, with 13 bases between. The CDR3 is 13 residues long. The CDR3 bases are TGTGCCAGCAGCATCCGGCCGGTTCACGAGCAGTACTTC. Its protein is CASSIRPVHEQYF. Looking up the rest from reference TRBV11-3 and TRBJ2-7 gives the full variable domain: EAGVVQSPRYKIIEKKQPVAFWCNPISGHNTLYWYLQNLGQGPELLIRYENEEAVDDSQLPKDRFSAERLKGVDSTLKIQPAELGDSAVYLCASSIRPVHEQYFGPGTRLTVT.

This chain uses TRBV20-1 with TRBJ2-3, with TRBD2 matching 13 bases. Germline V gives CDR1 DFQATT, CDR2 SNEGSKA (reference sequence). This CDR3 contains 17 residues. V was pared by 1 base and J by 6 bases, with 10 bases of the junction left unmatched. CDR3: CSARAFGTSGKMDTQYF. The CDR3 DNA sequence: TGCAGTGCTAGAGCATTCGGGACTAGCGGGAAAATGGATACGCAGTATTTT.

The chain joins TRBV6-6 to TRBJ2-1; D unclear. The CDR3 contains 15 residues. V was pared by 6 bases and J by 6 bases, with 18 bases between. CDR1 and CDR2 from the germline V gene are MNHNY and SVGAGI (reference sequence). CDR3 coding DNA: TGTGCCAGCAGGGGTTTGACCAGCCAAAGCAATGAGCAGTTCTTC. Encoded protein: CASRGLTSQSNEQFF.

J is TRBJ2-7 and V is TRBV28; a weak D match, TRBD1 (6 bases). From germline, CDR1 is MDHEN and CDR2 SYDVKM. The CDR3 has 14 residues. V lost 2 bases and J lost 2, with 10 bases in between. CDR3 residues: CASSLPQGAYEQYF. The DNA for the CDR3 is TGTGCCAGCAGTTTACCACAGGGCGCCTACGAGCAGTACTTC. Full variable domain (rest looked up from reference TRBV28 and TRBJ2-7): DVKVTQSSRYLVKRTGEKVFLECVQDMDHENMFWYRQDPGLGLRLIYFSYDVKMKEKGDIPEGYSVSREKKERFSLILESASTNQTSMYLCASSLPQGAYEQYFGPGTRLTVT.

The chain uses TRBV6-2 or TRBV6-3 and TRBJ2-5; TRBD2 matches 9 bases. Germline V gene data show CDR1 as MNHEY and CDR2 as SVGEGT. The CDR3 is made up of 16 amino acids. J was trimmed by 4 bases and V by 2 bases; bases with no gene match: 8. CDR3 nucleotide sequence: TGTGCCAGCAGTTACGGGCTAGCGGGATCGGGAGAGACCCAGTACTTC. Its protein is CASSYGLAGSGETQYF.

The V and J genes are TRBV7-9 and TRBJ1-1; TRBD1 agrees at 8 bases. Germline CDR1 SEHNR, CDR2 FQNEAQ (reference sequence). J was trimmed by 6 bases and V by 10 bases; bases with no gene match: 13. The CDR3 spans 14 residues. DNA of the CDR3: TGTGCCACCTTTAGGACAGGGTCGGGCTCTGAAGCTTTCTTT. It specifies CATFRTGSGSEAFF.

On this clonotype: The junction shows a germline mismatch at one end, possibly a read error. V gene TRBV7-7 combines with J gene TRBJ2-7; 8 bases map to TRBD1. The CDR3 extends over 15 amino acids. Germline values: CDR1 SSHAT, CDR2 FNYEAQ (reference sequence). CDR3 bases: TGTGCTAGCAGCTTAGGGCCAGGGGGCCTCTACGAGCAGTACTTC. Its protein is CASSLGPGGLYEQYF.

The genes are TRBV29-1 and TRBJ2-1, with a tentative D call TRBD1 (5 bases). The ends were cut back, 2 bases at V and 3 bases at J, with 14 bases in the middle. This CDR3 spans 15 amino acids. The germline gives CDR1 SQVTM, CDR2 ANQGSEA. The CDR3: CSVERAGSYYNEQFF. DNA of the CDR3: TGCAGCGTTGAAAGGGCAGGGTCTTACTACAATGAGCAGTTCTTC.

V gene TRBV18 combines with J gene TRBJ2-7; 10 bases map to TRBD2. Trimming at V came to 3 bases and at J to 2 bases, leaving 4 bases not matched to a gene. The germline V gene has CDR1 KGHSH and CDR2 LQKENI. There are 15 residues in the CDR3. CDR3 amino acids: CASSPDTSGTYEQYF. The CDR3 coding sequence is TGTGCCAGCTCACCGGACACTAGCGGGACCTACGAGCAGTACTTC. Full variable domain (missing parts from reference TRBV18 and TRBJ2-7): NAGVMQNPRHLVRRRGQEARLRCSPMKGHSHVYWYRQLPEEGLKFMVYLQKENIIDESGMPKERFSAEFPKEGPSILRIQQVVRGDSAAYFCASSPDTSGTYEQYFGPGTRLTVT.

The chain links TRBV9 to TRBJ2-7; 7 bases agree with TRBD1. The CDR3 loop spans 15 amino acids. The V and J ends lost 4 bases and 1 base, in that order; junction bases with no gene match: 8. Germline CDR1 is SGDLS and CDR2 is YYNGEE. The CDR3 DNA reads TGTGCCAGCAGCACGGGCACGACAGGGTCCTACGAGCAGTACTTC. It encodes CASSTGTTGSYEQYF.

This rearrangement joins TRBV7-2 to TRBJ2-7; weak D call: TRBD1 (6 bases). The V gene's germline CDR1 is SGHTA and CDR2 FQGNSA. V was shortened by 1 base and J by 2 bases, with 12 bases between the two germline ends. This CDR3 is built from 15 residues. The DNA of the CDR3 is TGTGCCAGCAGCTTAGTTGCGGACAGAGCCTACGAGCAGTACTTC. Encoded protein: CASSLVADRAYEQYF.

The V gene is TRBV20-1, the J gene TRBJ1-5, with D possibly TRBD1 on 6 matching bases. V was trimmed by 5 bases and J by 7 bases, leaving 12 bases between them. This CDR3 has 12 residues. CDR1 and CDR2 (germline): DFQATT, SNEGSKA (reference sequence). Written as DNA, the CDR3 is TGCAGTGCTTACCAGGGGATACAGCCCCAGCATTTT. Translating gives CSAYQGIQPQHF.

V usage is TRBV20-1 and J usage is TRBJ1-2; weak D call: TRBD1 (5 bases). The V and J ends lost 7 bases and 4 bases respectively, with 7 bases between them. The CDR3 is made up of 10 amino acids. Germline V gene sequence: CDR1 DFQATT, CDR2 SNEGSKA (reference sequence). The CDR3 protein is CSVRGYGYTF. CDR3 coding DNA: TGCAGTGTGAGGGGCTATGGCTACACCTTC.

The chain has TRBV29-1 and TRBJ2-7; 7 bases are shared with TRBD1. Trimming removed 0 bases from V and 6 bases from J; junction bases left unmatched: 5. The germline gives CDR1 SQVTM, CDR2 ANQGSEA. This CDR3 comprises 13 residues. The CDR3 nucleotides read TGCAGCGTTGAAGAGGTGACAGGGACCGAGCAGTACTTC. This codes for CSVEEVTGTEQYF.